This is a list of T cell receptor beta chains from one sample in a study of shared T cell receptors in the human thymus. Sequencing was performed with immunoSEQ multiplex PCR; in TCRdb, only in-frame clones are kept and a portion is missing. The table lists about 660,000 clones, roughly 86% of them singletons. These data also featured in a second study, about human thymus T cells.

The material sequenced was thymocytes. The origin of the receptors is a boy under two years old with a congenital heart defect. Both conserved end residues are part of each CDR3. Each record gives: V gene, J gene, CDR3 protein.

v_gene: TRBV6-5; j_gene: TRBJ2-5; CDR3aa: CASSPKQGAKYF
v_gene: TRBV7-8; j_gene: TRBJ2-1; CDR3aa: CASRFSLAESSYNEQFF
v_gene: TRBV18; j_gene: TRBJ2-2; CDR3aa: CASSPRGLDRVNTGELFF
v_gene: TRBV5-1; j_gene: TRBJ2-5; CDR3aa: CASSLAGGGGQETQYF
v_gene: TRBV5-1; j_gene: TRBJ1-2; CDR3aa: CASRGDYGYTF
v_gene: TRBV5-1; j_gene: TRBJ2-2; CDR3aa: CASRWRTGGNTGELFF
v_gene: TRBV12-5; j_gene: TRBJ2-3; CDR3aa: CASGFTPVAGTPTDTQYF
v_gene: TRBV29-1; j_gene: TRBJ2-5; CDR3aa: CSVGTGERLETQYF
v_gene: TRBV5-1; j_gene: TRBJ2-3; CDR3aa: CASSPLGASTDTQYF
v_gene: TRBV29-1; j_gene: TRBJ1-1; CDR3aa: CSFARYRDREAFF
v_gene: TRBV20-1; j_gene: TRBJ2-1; CDR3aa: CSAQTGEQFF
v_gene: TRBV4-1; j_gene: TRBJ1-3; CDR3aa: CASSQVRVGDSGNTIYF
v_gene: TRBV28; j_gene: TRBJ1-2; CDR3aa: CASSLPLASDYGYTF
v_gene: TRBV19; j_gene: TRBJ2-3; CDR3aa: CASSPPPRQGITDTQYF
v_gene: TRBV7-4; j_gene: TRBJ1-2; CDR3aa: CASSLSGAGPYGYTF
v_gene: TRBV19; j_gene: TRBJ1-1; CDR3aa: CASSPRESNTEAFF
v_gene: TRBV5-1; j_gene: TRBJ2-2; CDR3aa: CASSLSLGTTGNTGELFF
v_gene: TRBV28; j_gene: TRBJ1-5; CDR3aa: CASSSAGRYNQPQHF
v_gene: TRBV15; j_gene: TRBJ2-1; CDR3aa: CATSRDGSLAETMSSYNEQFF
v_gene: TRBV4-1; j_gene: TRBJ2-1; CDR3aa: CASSQVAGKGWNEQFF
v_gene: TRBV23-1; j_gene: TRBJ2-7; CDR3aa: CASSQSSEQYF
v_gene: TRBV6-4; j_gene: TRBJ2-1; CDR3aa: CASSDSTIGGTNNEQFF
v_gene: TRBV2; j_gene: TRBJ2-3; CDR3aa: CASSDTSIAGGHTDTQYF
v_gene: TRBV7-9; j_gene: TRBJ1-6; CDR3aa: CASSGGTGWHSPLHF
v_gene: TRBV4-3; j_gene: TRBJ1-1; CDR3aa: CASSQDTPYGAEAFF
v_gene: TRBV2; j_gene: TRBJ2-1; CDR3aa: CASSLTRYNEQFF
v_gene: TRBV5-6; j_gene: TRBJ2-2; CDR3aa: CASSRQANTGELFF
v_gene: TRBV6-1; j_gene: TRBJ2-2; CDR3aa: CASRQEETGELFF
v_gene: TRBV25-1; j_gene: TRBJ2-1; CDR3aa: CASRGGSGNEQFF
v_gene: TRBV2; j_gene: TRBJ1-4; CDR3aa: CASIKTGDNEKLFF
v_gene: TRBV28; j_gene: TRBJ1-5; CDR3aa: CASRRHVKNQPQHF
v_gene: TRBV28; j_gene: TRBJ1-2; CDR3aa: CASSSGGYYGYTF
v_gene: TRBV7-6; j_gene: TRBJ1-2; CDR3aa: CASSPGKDRDVWDF
v_gene: TRBV4-1; j_gene: TRBJ2-7; CDR3aa: CASSQGTGFIYEQYF
v_gene: TRBV19; j_gene: TRBJ1-2; CDR3aa: CASSLDRVDSGYTF
v_gene: TRBV7-9; j_gene: TRBJ2-1; CDR3aa: CAREVGNEQFF
v_gene: TRBV29-1; j_gene: TRBJ1-2; CDR3aa: CSAGQGDGYTF
v_gene: TRBV10-3; j_gene: TRBJ2-3; CDR3aa: CAISEAGQGNTQYF
v_gene: TRBV7-2; j_gene: TRBJ2-3; CDR3aa: CASSLDGRESTDTQYF
v_gene: TRBV11-2; j_gene: TRBJ2-2; CDR3aa: CASSPRLAGCTGELFF